These 27 T cell receptor beta chains were sequenced from one sample in a study of Ad26.COV2.S vaccination and SARS-CoV-2 variants (dated by TCRdb to about 2021). The library relied on the immunoSEQ multiplex PCR assay. What TCRdb holds here is the immuneACCESS table cut down to in-frame rearrangements. Part of the clones is not present; checked against another copy, under half of the missing clones reflect an unresolved V gene, and the others are unexplained. The sample table holds 440,000 or so clones, of which roughly 88% were seen once. Roughly 4% of the sample belongs to the ten largest clones. What the treatment or condition label conveys for this sample: roughly 20 received Ad26.COV2.S at low or high dose, single or two shots; several received placebo; per-sample allocation not given. Repertoires of vaccine and placebo recipients were sequenced from samples taken on day 63 after the first injection.

Specimen: peripheral blood, collected in a trial of Ad26.COV2.S vaccine versus placebo. The source of these receptors is a person aged 18 to 65 who received the Ad26.COV2.S COVID-19 vaccine or a placebo.

This rearrangement joins TRBV6-6 to TRBJ2-4, with TRBD1 matching 8 bases. The germline gives CDR1 MNHNY, CDR2 SVGAGI (reference sequence). The CDR3 is 13 amino acids. After removal of 5 bases from V and 9 bases from J, the junction contained 6 bases not matched to a gene. The chain's CDR3 is CASSTGTGGIQYF. In DNA, the CDR3 is TGTGCCAGCAGTACCGGGACAGGCGGCATTCAGTACTTC.

The chain is built from TRBV9 and TRBJ1-1; 8 bases are shared with TRBD1. From germline, CDR1 is SGDLS and CDR2 YYNGEE. J gave up 5 bases and V 0 bases, and 12 bases lay outside the gene matches. The CDR3 has 17 amino acids. Written as DNA, the CDR3 is TGTGCCAGCAGCGTAGGCCTCAGGACAGGGACTAAGACTGAAGCTTTCTTT. It encodes CASSVGLRTGTKTEAFF.

The chain uses TRBV7-6 and TRBJ2-7; tentatively, D is TRBD1 (6 bases). Trimming removed 1 base from V and 0 bases from J, with 13 bases in between. In germline, CDR1 is SGHVS, CDR2 FNYEAQ. CDR3 length: 16 residues. CDR3: CASSLGKGHLSYEQYF. CDR3 in DNA: TGTGCCAGCAGCTTAGGAAAGGGACACCTCTCCTACGAGCAGTACTTC.

This chain connects TRBV6-1 to TRBJ2-7; 9 bases agree with TRBD1. In germline, CDR1 is MNHNS, CDR2 SASEGT. J was trimmed by 2 bases and V by 3 bases; bases with no gene match: 5. This CDR3 comprises 15 residues. The chain's CDR3 is CASSDGTGRTYEQYF. CDR3 nucleotides: TGTGCCAGCAGTGACGGGACAGGGAGGACCTACGAGCAGTACTTC.

The chain recombines TRBV13 with TRBJ1-1, with D tentatively TRBD1 (6 bases). The CDR3 sequence is 15 residues long. Germline V lookup: CDR1 PRHDT, CDR2 FYEKMQ (reference sequence). Trimming cost V 1 base and J 1 base, with 10 bases left between them. CDR3 in DNA: TGTGCCAGCAGCTTAGCTACAGGGTGGAACACTGAAGCTTTCTTT. This gives the protein CASSLATGWNTEAFF.

This clone was picked up one time. The J gene is TRBJ2-1, the V gene TRBV11-2; D tentatively reads TRBD1 or TRBD2 (5 bases each). Between the trimmed V and J ends, which lost 8 bases and 0 bases, there was a span of 14 bases. There are 15 residues in the CDR3. Germline V CDR1 and CDR2: SGHAT, FQNNGV. The CDR3 sequence: CASGTWGSSYNEQFF. CDR3 DNA sequence: TGTGCCAGCGGTACGTGGGGGAGCTCCTACAATGAGCAGTTCTTC.

The CDR3 spells CASNRSPSQETQYF. The DNA for the CDR3 is TGTGCCAGCAACAGGAGTCCATCCCAAGAGACCCAGTACTTC. The J gene is TRBJ2-5, the V gene TRBV3-1 (or the pseudogene TRBV3-2); D perhaps matches TRBD1 (5 bases). The V end was cut by 7 bases, the J end by 1 base, with 13 bases between. The CDR3 covers 14 residues. Germline V gives CDR1 LGHDT, CDR2 YNNKEL (reference sequence).

Remarks on this clone: One junction end disagrees with the germline gene, perhaps due to a read error. V and J are TRBV29-1 and TRBJ2-1, with 7 bases matching TRBD2. Germline CDR1 reads SQVTM; CDR2 reads ANQGSEA. The CDR3 runs 11 residues. The CDR3: CSVERLGGFVF. CDR3 DNA sequence: TGCAGCGTTGAGCGGCTGGGGGGGTTTGTCTTC.

This clone was counted between two and nine times. The J gene is TRBJ1-1, the V gene TRBV7-9; D remains ambiguous. The V gene's germline CDR1 is SEHNR and CDR2 FQNEAQ (reference sequence). Trimming stripped 2 bases from V and 1 base from J, with 17 bases between. The CDR3 extends over 17 amino acids. Here the CDR3 reads CASSLTFPLGRNTEAFF. CDR3 nucleotide sequence: TGTGCCAGCAGCTTAACTTTCCCCCTAGGGAGGAACACTGAAGCTTTCTTT.

The V call is TRBV9, the J call TRBJ1-3; TRBD1 might be the D (5 bases). Germline-derived CDR1 and CDR2 are SGDLS and YYNGEE. The CDR3 is made up of 14 amino acids. V was shortened by 0 bases and J by 4 bases, with 8 bases between the two germline ends. Here the CDR3 reads CASSVVDIGNTIYF. In DNA form, the CDR3 reads TGTGCCAGCAGCGTAGTGGACATCGGAAACACCATATATTTT.

The chain uses TRBV7-2 and TRBJ2-1; possibly TRBD2 for D (6 bases). The CDR3 loop spans 13 amino acids. V lost 4 bases and J 9 bases, leaving 13 bases between the germline ends. The V gene's germline CDR1 is SGHTA and CDR2 FQGNSA. The CDR3 protein is CASSSTSTGEQFF. CDR3 DNA: TGTGCCAGCAGCTCCACTAGCACAGGTGAGCAGTTCTTC. The variable domain in full, with the rest retrieved from reference TRBV7-2 and TRBJ2-1, is GAGVSQSPSNKVTEKGKDVELRCDPISGHTALYWYRQSLGQGLEFLIYFQGNSAPDKSGLPSDRFSAERTGGSVSTLTIQRTQQEDSAVYLCASSSTSTGEQFFGPGTRLTVL.

The chain joins TRBV15 to TRBJ2-7, with no clear D. This CDR3 has 13 amino acids. CDR1 and CDR2 (germline): LNHNV, YYDKDF (reference sequence). The ends were cut back, 2 bases at V and 1 base at J, with 6 bases in the middle. The CDR3 DNA follows: TGTGCCACCAGCAGACGGCCATCCTACGAGCAGTACTTC. Amino acids: CATSRRPSYEQYF.

V and J are TRBV11-3 and TRBJ2-7; TRBD2 aligns across 7 bases. Germline loops: CDR1 SGHNT, CDR2 YENEEA. The CDR3 covers 14 residues. V shed 5 bases, J shed 0 bases, and the junction held 4 bases outside the gene matches. The CDR3 loop reads CASSASGTSYEQYF. CDR3 coding DNA: TGTGCCAGCAGCGCGAGCGGGACCTCCTACGAGCAGTACTTC.

The chain recombines TRBV10-3 with TRBJ2-3; TRBD2 might be the D (6 bases). The CDR3 is 18 amino acids. V was trimmed by 11 bases and J by 2 bases, leaving 29 bases between them. CDR1 and CDR2 (germline): ENHRY, SYGVKD. CDR3 DNA: TGTGCCTCCGCGGGGACCGCAGTATCAGGGAGCTACACAGATACGCAGTATTTT. It specifies CASAGTAVSGSYTDTQYF.

This chain connects TRBV29-1 to TRBJ2-2; 7 bases line up with TRBD2. In germline, CDR1 is SQVTM, CDR2 ANQGSEA. The J segment lost 4 bases and the V segment lost 4 bases, leaving 3 bases of the junction unmatched. The CDR3 has 13 amino acids. CDR3 in amino acids: CSVAGGGTGELFF. CDR3 sequence (DNA): TGCAGCGTTGCTGGGGGGGGCACCGGGGAGCTGTTTTTT.

The chain links TRBV9 to TRBJ1-2; 8 bases are a match to TRBD1. After removal of 4 bases from V and 5 bases from J, the junction contained 13 bases not matched to a gene. The CDR3 has 16 amino acids. Germline V gene sequence: CDR1 SGDLS, CDR2 YYNGEE. The CDR3 DNA follows: TGTGCCAGCAGCCTCGGACAGGGTGGCCGCCCTTATGGCTACACCTTC. It codes for CASSLGQGGRPYGYTF.

J is TRBJ2-7 and V is TRBV29-1; 15 bases fit TRBD2. Trimming at V came to 6 bases and at J to 4 bases, leaving 7 bases not matched to a gene. Looked up from germline, CDR1 is SQVTM and CDR2 is ANQGSEA. This CDR3 has 15 amino acids. CDR3 DNA: TGCAGCGTATTAGGACTAGCGGGAGGGTCGTACGAGCAGTACTTC. Translated: CSVLGLAGGSYEQYF.

V is TRBV6-6 and J is TRBJ2-2; TRBD2 matches 12 bases. The CDR3 length is 17 residues. CDR1 is MNHNY, CDR2 SVGAGI, per germline (reference sequence). V shed 5 bases and J 6 bases; nucleotides not matched to a gene: 10. CDR3 in amino acids: CASSPRLAGARAGELFF. In nucleotides, the CDR3 is TGTGCCAGCAGTCCCCGACTAGCGGGAGCGCGGGCCGGGGAGCTGTTTTTT.

The gene calls are TRBV20-1 and TRBJ2-4; D is perhaps TRBD1 or TRBD2 (5 bases each). V was shortened by 3 bases and J by 0 bases, with 9 bases between the two germline ends. Germline values: CDR1 DFQATT, CDR2 SNEGSKA (reference sequence). The CDR3 contains 14 residues. DNA of the CDR3: TGCAGTGCTAGTGGGGACCTAGCCAAAAACATTCAGTACTTC. Residues: CSASGDLAKNIQYF.

The CDR3 spells CASSFEKDYGYTF. The CDR3 bases are TGTGCCAGCAGTTTCGAAAAAGACTATGGCTACACCTTC. This rearrangement joins TRBV6-2 or TRBV6-3 to TRBJ1-2, with unresolved D. The length of the CDR3 is 13 residues. Trimming pared 4 bases from V and 3 bases from J, leaving 9 bases between. Germline assignment: CDR1 MNHEY and CDR2 SVGEGT.

CDR3 DNA sequence: TGTGCCAGCAGCTCGGGATTGCTGTATGGCTACACCTTC. Its translation is CASSSGLLYGYTF. V usage is TRBV11-2 and J usage is TRBJ1-2; D remains unclear. Looked up from germline, CDR1 is SGHAT and CDR2 is FQNNGV. The CDR3 consists of 13 residues. V shed 4 bases and J shed 5 bases, with 11 bases lying between them. The full variable domain, in which reference TRBV11-2 and TRBJ1-2 provide the parts outside the CDR3, is EAGVAQSPRYKIIEKRQSVAFWCNPISGHATLYWYQQILGQGPKLLIQFQNNGVVDDSQLPKDRFSAERLKGVDSTLKIQPAKLEDSAVYLCASSSGLLYGYTFGSGTRLTVV.

This clone was detected once. The gene calls are TRBV28 and TRBJ1-1, with unresolved D. The ends were cut back, 4 bases at V and 8 bases at J, with 14 bases in the middle. Germline V CDR1 and CDR2: MDHEN, SYDVKM. This CDR3 contains 13 residues. Here the CDR3 DNA reads TGTGCCAGCAGTTCCTCCCTCTCGCCCGAAGCTTTCTTT. It specifies CASSSSLSPEAFF.

V and J are TRBV6-2 or TRBV6-3 and TRBJ2-1; 8 nucleotides agree with TRBD2. The CDR3 has 21 residues. V trimming: 0 bases; J trimming: 0 bases; junction bases outside the gene matches: 16. CDR1 is MNHEY and CDR2 is SVGEGT in the germline V gene. For the CDR3, the DNA is TGTGCCAGCAGTTACTCAAGCAGGGGCCGTGCACTAGCGGACTCCTACAATGAGCAGTTCTTC. It translates to CASSYSSRGRALADSYNEQFF.

CDR3 loop: CASSRGPEGYEQYF. In nucleotides, the CDR3 is TGTGCCAGCAGCCGGGGACCCGAGGGATACGAGCAGTACTTC. The V and J genes are TRBV13 and TRBJ2-7; D assignment may be TRBD1 or TRBD2 (5 bases each). With 5 bases removed from V and 4 bases from J, the gap between germline ends came to 15 bases. Germline CDR1 PRHDT, CDR2 FYEKMQ (reference sequence). This CDR3 has 14 residues.

The chain uses TRBV5-4 and TRBJ2-2; 9 bases are shared with TRBD1. Germline V gene lookup returns CDR1 SGHNT and CDR2 YYREEE (reference sequence). There are 14 residues in the CDR3. Unmatched junction bases numbered 6, after V lost 9 bases and J lost 3 bases. CDR3 bases: TGTGCCACCGGGGGACAGGGCGACACCGGGGAGCTGTTTTTT. It specifies CATGGQGDTGELFF.

The rearrangement joins TRBV28 to TRBJ2-1, with 7 bases aligning to TRBD2. V was pared by 5 bases and J by 8 bases, with 9 bases of the junction left unmatched. The CDR3 contains 14 residues. CDR1 and CDR2 from the germline V gene are MDHEN and SYDVKM. In DNA form, the CDR3 reads TGTGCCAGCAGTCCGCGGACTAGGCCCCATGAGCAGTTCTTC. Translating it yields CASSPRTRPHEQFF.

The chain is built from TRBV6-6 and TRBJ2-7; 14 bases match TRBD2. The V and J ends lost 5 bases and 5 bases, in that order; junction bases with no gene match: 8. The CDR3 runs to 16 residues. Germline V gene sequence: CDR1 MNHNY, CDR2 SVGAGI (reference sequence). Written as DNA, the CDR3 is TGTGCCAGCAGTCGGGCGACTAGCGGGAGGGATAACGAGCAGTACTTC. It translates to CASSRATSGRDNEQYF.